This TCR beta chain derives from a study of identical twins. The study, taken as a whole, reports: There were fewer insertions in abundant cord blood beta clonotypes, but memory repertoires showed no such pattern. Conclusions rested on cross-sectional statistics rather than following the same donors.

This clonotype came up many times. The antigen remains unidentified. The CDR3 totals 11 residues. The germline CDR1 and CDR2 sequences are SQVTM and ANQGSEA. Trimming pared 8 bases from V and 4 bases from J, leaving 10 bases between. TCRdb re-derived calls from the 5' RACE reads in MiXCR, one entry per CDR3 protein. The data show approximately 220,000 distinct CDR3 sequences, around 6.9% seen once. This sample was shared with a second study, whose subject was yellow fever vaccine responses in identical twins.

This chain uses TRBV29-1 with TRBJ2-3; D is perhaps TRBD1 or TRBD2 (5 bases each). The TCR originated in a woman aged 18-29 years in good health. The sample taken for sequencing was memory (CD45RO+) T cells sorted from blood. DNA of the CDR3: TGCAGCACGGGACGTTCAGATACGCAGTATTTT. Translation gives CSTGRSDTQYF.